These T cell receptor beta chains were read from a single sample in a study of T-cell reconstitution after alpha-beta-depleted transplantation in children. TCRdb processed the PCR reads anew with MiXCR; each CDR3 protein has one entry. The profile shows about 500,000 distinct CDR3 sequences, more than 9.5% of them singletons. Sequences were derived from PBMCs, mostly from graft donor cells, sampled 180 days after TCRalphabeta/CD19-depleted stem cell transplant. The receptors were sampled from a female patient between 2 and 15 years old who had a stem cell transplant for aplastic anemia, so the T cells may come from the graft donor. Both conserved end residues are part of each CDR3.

CASSLGGTGFFSEQFF	TRBV11-2	TRBJ2-1
CASSLVGSGSHEQYF	TRBV5-5	TRBJ2-7
CASSPGGGPGDTQYF	TRBV6-1	TRBJ2-3
CASSLTGTGGGRTDTQYF	TRBV7-3	TRBJ2-3
CASSDWDRDYGYTF	TRBV2	TRBJ1-2
CASSSLAGFTDTQYF	TRBV5-1	TRBJ2-3
CATAGVGTVLTGNQPQHF	TRBV6-2/TRBV6-3	TRBJ1-5
CASSFENTGELFF	TRBV12-3/TRBV12-4	TRBJ2-2
CASSQGGGYGYTF	TRBV28	TRBJ1-2
CATSRDRGLETQYF	TRBV15	TRBJ2-5
CASSVASQGFGEKLFF	TRBV9	TRBJ1-4
CSARRDSQNQPQHF	TRBV20-1	TRBJ1-5
CASSFPRGTDTQYF	TRBV7-2	TRBJ2-3
CASRTPHQSYGYTF	TRBV11-2	TRBJ1-2
CASSLSTGYTDTQYF	TRBV6-2/TRBV6-3	TRBJ2-3
CASSLEQGIGELFF	TRBV7-2	TRBJ2-2
CASRDHSGLQPQHF	TRBV28	TRBJ1-5
CASSYYPQGPTYGYTF	TRBV6-5	TRBJ1-2
CSVNRDGETQYF	TRBV29-1	TRBJ2-5
CASSYEGARLSGANVLTF	TRBV6-5	TRBJ2-6
CASSHLTGGFYEQYF	TRBV6-1	TRBJ2-7
CSVVTDRVYNEQFF	TRBV29-1	TRBJ2-1
CASSLYPGELFF	TRBV28	TRBJ2-2
CASSLDTLTDGEQYF	TRBV11-3	TRBJ2-7
CASSYSISWTGESTEAFF	TRBV6-2/TRBV6-3	TRBJ1-1
CASSLDDRERYF	TRBV5-1	TRBJ2-4
CASSAQQGIMDEQFF	TRBV2	TRBJ2-1
CASSLQGLASTDTQYF	TRBV12-3/TRBV12-4	TRBJ2-3
CAGGGGGLYEQYF	TRBV7-9	TRBJ2-7
CASSTGQSPNEKLFF	TRBV9	TRBJ1-4